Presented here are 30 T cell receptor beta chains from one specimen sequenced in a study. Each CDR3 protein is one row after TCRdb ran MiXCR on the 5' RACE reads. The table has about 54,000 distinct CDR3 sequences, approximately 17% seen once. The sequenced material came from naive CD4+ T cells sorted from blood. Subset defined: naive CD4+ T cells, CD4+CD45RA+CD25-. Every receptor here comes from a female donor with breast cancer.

CDR3 amino acids: CASSEPGLYTEAFF. The CDR3, as DNA: TGTGCCAGCAGTGAACCGGGACTGTACACTGAAGCTTTCTTT. This chain uses TRBV6-1 with TRBJ1-1, with a possible D match to TRBD1 (5 bases). This CDR3 contains 14 residues. CDR1 MNHNS and CDR2 SASEGT come from the germline V gene. The germline V and J ends were trimmed by 2 bases and 3 bases, with 10 bases remaining between them.

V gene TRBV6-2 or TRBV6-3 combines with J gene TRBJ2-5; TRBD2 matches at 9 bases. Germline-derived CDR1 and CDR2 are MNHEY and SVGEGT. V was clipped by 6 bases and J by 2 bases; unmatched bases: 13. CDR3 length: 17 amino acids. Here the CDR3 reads CASSPAGRTSEQETQYF. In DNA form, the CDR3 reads TGTGCCAGCAGCCCCGCCGGCCGGACTAGCGAACAAGAGACCCAGTACTTC.

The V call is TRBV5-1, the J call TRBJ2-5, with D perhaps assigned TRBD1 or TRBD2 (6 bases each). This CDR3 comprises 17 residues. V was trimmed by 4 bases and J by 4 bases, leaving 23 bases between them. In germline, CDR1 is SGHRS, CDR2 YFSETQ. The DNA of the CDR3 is TGCGCCAGCAGCCCCCGACCCGCCGGGGGCTCGGGAGAGACCCAGTACTTC. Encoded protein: CASSPRPAGGSGETQYF.

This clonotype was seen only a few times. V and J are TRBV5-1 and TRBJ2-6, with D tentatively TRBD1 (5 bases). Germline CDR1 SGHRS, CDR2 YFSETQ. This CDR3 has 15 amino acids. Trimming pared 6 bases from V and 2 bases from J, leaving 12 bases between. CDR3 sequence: CASNIGATGANVLTF. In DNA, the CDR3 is TGCGCCAGCAACATAGGGGCTACTGGGGCCAACGTCCTGACTTTC.

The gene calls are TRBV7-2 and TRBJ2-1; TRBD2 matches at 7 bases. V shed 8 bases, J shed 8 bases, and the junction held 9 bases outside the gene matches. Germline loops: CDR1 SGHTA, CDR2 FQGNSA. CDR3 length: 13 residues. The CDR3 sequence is CASRPLGRDEQFF. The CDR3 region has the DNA TGTGCCAGCCGCCCCTTAGGGAGGGATGAGCAGTTCTTC.

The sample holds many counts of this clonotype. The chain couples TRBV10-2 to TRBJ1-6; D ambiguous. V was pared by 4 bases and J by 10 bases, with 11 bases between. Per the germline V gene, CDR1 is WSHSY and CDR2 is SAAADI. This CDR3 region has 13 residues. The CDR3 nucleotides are TGCGCCAGCAGTGGTTATGAGGGATCACCCCTCCACTTT. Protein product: CASSGYEGSPLHF.

The CDR3 spells CASRQTTNEKLFF. CDR3 in DNA: TGTGCCAGCCGACAGACAACTAATGAAAAACTGTTTTTT. The chain joins TRBV3-1 to TRBJ1-4, with a tentative D call TRBD1 (5 bases). Per germline, CDR1 LGHDT and CDR2 YNNKEL (reference sequence). The CDR3 is 13 amino acids. V lost 8 bases and J 0 bases, leaving 7 bases between the germline ends. The entire variable domain, with the rest obtained from reference TRBV3-1 and TRBJ1-4, is as follows: DTAVSQTPKYLVTQMGNDKSIKCEQNLGHDTMYWYKQDSKKFLKIMFSYNNKELIINETVPNRFSPKSPDKAHLNLHINSLELGDSAVYFCASRQTTNEKLFFGSGTQLSVL.

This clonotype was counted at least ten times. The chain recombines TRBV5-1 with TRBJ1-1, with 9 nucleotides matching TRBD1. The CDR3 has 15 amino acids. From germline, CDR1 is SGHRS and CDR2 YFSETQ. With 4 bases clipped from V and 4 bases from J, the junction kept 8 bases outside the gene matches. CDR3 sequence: CASSLLDRGGTEAFF. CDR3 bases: TGCGCCAGCAGCCTGCTGGACAGGGGTGGCACTGAAGCTTTCTTT.

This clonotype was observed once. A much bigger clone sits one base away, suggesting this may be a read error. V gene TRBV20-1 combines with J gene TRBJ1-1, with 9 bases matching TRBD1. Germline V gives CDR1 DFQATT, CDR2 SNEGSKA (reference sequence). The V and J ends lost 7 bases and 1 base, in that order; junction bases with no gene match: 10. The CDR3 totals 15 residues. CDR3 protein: CSGPGQGTRNTEAFF. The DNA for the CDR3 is TGCAGTGGACCGGGACAGGGAACTAGGAACACTGAAGCTTTCTTT.

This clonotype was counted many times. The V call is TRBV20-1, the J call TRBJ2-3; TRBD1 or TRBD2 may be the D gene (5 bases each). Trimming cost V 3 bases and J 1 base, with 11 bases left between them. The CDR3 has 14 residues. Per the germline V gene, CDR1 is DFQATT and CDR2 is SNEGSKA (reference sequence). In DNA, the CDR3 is TGCAGTGCTAGCTCTGGGGGAGGCACAGATACGCAGTATTTT. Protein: CSASSGGGTDTQYF.

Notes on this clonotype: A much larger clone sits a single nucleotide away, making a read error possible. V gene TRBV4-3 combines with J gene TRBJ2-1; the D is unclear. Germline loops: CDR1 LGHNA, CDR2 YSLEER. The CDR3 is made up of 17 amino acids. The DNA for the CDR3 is TGCGCCAGCAGCCAAGAGCACAGTAGGGCCCTCTACAATGAGCAGTCCTTC. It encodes CASSQEHSRALYNEQSF.

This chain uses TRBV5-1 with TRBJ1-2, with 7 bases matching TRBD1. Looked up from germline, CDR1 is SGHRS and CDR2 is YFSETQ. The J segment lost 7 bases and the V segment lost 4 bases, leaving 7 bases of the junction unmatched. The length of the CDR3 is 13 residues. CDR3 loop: CASSQDRVGGYTF. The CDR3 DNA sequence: TGCGCCAGCAGCCAAGACAGGGTTGGTGGCTACACCTTC.

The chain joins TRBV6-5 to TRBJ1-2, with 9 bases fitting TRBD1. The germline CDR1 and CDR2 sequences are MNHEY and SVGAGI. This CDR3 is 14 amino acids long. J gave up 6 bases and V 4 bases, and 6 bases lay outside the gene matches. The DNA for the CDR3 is TGTGCCAGCAGTTCCGGACAGGGGCTAAATGGCTACACCTTC. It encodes CASSSGQGLNGYTF.

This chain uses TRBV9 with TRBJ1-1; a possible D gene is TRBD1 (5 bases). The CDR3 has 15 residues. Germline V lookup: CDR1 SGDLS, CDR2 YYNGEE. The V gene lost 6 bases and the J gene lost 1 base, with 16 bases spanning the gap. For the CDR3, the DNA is TGTGCCAGCACCGGACGGGACCCTGCGAACACTGAAGCTTTCTTT. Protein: CASTGRDPANTEAFF.

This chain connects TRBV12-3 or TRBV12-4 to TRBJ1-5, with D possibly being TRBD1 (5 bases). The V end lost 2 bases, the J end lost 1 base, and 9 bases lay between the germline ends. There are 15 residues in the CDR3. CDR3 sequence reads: CASSLYGGSNQPQHF. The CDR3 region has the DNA TGTGCCAGCAGTTTATACGGGGGAAGCAATCAGCCCCAGCATTTT.

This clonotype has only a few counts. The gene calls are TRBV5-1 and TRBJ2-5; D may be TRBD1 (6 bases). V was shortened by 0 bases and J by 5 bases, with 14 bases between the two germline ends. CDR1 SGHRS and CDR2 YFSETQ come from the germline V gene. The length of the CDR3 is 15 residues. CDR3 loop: CASSLEGHRSETQYF. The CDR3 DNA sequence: TGCGCCAGCAGCTTGGAGGGACACAGGTCGGAGACCCAGTACTTC.

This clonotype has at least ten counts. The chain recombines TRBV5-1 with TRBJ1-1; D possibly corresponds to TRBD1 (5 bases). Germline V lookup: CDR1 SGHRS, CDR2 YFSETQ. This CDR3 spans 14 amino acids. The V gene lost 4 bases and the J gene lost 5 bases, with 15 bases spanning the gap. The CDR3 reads CASSLGLGVTEAFF. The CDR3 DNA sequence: TGCGCCAGCAGCCTGGGTCTGGGGGTAACTGAAGCTTTCTTT.

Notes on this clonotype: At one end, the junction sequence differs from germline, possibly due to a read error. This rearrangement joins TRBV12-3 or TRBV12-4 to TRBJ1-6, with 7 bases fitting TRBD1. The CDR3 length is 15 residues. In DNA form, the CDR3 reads TGTGCCAGCAGCCCCCGTGGACAGGCTAATTCACCCATCCACTTT. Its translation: CASSPRGQANSPIHF.

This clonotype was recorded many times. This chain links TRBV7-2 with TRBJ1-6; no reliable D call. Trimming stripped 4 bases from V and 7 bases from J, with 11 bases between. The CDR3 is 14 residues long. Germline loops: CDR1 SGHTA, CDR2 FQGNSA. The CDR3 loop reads CASSWILGNSPLHF. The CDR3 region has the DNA TGTGCCAGCAGCTGGATATTAGGGAATTCACCCCTCCACTTT.

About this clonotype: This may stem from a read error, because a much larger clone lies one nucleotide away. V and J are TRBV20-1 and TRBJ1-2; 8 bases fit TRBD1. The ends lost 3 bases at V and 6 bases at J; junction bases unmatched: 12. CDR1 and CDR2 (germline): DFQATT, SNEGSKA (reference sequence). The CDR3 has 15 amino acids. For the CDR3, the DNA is TGCAGTGCTAGCGCTACAGAGACAGGGGAGGATGGCTACACCTTC. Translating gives CSASATETGEDGYTF.

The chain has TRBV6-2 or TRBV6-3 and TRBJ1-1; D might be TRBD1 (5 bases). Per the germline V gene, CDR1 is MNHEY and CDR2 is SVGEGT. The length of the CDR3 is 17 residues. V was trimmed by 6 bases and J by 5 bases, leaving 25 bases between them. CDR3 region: CASRRDGGDRIVTEAFF. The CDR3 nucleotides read TGTGCCAGCAGAAGGGACGGGGGGGACCGGATCGTTACTGAAGCTTTCTTT.

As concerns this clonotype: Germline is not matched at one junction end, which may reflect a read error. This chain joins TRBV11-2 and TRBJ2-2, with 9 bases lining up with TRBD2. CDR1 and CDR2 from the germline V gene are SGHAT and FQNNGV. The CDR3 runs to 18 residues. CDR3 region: CASGFPLASGTNTGELFF. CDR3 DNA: TGTGCCAGCGGCTTCCCTCTAGCTAGCGGGACGAACACCGGGGAGCTGTTTTTT.

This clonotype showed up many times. CDR3 amino acids: CASSPGGTDTQYF. DNA for the CDR3: TGCGCCAGCAGCCCTGGGGGGACAGATACGCAGTATTTT. The chain recombines TRBV5-1 with TRBJ2-3; D is possibly TRBD2 (6 bases). The ends were cut back, 4 bases at V and 3 bases at J, with 9 bases in the middle. This CDR3 spans 13 amino acids. Germline V lookup: CDR1 SGHRS, CDR2 YFSETQ.

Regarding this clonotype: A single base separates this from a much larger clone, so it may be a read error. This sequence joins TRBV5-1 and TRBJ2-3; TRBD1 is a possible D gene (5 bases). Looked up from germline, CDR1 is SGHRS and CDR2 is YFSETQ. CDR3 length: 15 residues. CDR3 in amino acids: CASSLARVATDAQYF. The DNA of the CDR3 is TGCGCCAGCAGCTTGGCCAGGGTCGCCACAGATGCGCAGTATTTT.

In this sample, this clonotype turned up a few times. The CDR3 sequence: CASRLTGAEAFF. The CDR3, as DNA: TGCGCCAGCCGGCTGACAGGGGCTGAAGCTTTCTTT. The V gene is TRBV5-1, the J gene TRBJ1-1; TRBD1 aligns across 8 bases. The CDR3 length is 12 residues. The J segment lost 6 bases and the V segment lost 7 bases, leaving 5 bases of the junction unmatched. Germline V lookup: CDR1 SGHRS, CDR2 YFSETQ.

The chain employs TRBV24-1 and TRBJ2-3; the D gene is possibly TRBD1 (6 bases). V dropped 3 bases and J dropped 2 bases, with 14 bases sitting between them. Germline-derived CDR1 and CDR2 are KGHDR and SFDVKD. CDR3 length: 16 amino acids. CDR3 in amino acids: CATSDNGRGYTDTQYF. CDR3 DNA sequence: TGTGCCACCAGTGATAACGGCAGGGGATACACAGATACGCAGTATTTT.

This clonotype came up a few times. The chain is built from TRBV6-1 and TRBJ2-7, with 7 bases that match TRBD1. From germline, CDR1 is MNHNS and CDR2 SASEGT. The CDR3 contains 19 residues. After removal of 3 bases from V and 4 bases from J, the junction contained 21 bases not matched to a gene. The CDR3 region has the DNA TGTGCCAGCAGTGAGGTGACTTTGGGGGCCGGGACAGTTGGATACGAGCAGTACTTC. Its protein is CASSEVTLGAGTVGYEQYF.

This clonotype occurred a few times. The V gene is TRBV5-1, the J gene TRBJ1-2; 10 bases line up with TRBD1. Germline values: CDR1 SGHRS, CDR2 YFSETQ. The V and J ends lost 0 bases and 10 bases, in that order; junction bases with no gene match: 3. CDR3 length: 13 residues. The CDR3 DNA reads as TGCGCCAGCAGCTTGGGGGACAGGGGCGTCTACACCTTC. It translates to CASSLGDRGVYTF.

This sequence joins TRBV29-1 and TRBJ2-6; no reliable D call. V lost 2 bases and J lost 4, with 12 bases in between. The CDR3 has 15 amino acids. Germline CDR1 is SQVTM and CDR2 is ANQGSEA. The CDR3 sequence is CSVELPNGGANVLTF. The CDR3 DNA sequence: TGCAGCGTTGAATTGCCAAACGGGGGGGCCAACGTCCTGACTTTC.

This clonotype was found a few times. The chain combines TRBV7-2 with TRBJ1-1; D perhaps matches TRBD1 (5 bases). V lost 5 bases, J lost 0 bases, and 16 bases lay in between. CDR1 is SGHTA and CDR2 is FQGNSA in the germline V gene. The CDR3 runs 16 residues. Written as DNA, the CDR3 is TGTGCCAGCAGCCCCCAGTGGGGCAGAATGAACACTGAAGCTTTCTTT. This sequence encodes CASSPQWGRMNTEAFF.